This T cell receptor beta chain appears in the sequencing data of a study of shared clonotypes between healthy human individuals. This table comes from immunoSEQ multiplex PCR, and its TCRdb copy is limited to in-frame clones, with some not included. The table has hundreds of thousands of clones, roughly four fifths seen once. Trimming stripped 5 bases from V and 5 bases from J, with 15 bases between. Germline V gives CDR1 SNHLY, CDR2 FYNNEI. This CDR3 spans 14 amino acids. The material sequenced was PBMCs. The receptor's source is a woman between 40 and 55 years old in good health. Some clones in this sample may be carry-over from other donors' samples. The rearrangement links TRBV2 to TRBJ2-5, with a weak D call TRBD2 (6 bases). CDR3 amino acids: CASSYTGSSETQYF. Here the CDR3 DNA reads TGTGCCAGCAGTTACACCGGGAGTAGCGAGACCCAGTACTTC.